This TCR beta chain was sequenced during a study of blood T cells in healthy people across ages. Healthy Russian Caucasian donors spanned ages roughly 6 to 90 years. Combining a sample-barcoded 5' primer with a J-beta primer mix, a second PCR ran for about 7 to 12 cycles. Every molecule of cDNA carried a tag from a template-switch adaptor with 12 random nucleotides. TCRdb processed the 5' RACE reads anew with MiXCR; each CDR3 protein has one entry. The sample lists fewer than 2,000,000 distinct CDR3 sequences; roughly two fifths were seen once. V lost 2 bases and J lost 6, with 11 bases in between. This CDR3 region has 14 residues. Germline-derived CDR1 and CDR2 are SGHTA and FQGNSA. This clonotype occurred a few times.

This TCR was recovered from a human donor in good health. The chain links TRBV7-2 to TRBJ1-5; unclear D gene. Source material: blood. CDR3 in DNA: TGTGCCAGCAGCTTAAGCATTGTCGGTCAGCCCCAGCATTTT. Translating it yields CASSLSIVGQPQHF. The full variable domain, in which reference TRBV7-2 and TRBJ1-5 provide the parts outside the CDR3, is GAGVSQSPSNKVTEKGKDVELRCDPISGHTALYWYRQSLGQGLEFLIYFQGNSAPDKSGLPSDRFSAERTGGSVSTLTIQRTQQEDSAVYLCASSLSIVGQPQHFGDGTRLSIL.